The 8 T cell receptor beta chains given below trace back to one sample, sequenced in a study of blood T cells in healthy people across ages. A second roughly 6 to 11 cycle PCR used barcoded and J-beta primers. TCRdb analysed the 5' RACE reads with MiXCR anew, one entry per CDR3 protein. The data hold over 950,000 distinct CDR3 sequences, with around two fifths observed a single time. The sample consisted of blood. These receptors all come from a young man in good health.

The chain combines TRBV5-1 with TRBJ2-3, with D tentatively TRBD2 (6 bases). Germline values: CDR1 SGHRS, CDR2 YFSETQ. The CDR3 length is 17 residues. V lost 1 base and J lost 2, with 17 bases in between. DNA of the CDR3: TGCGCCAGCAGCTTGTCCTGGCGGCTAGCGAACACAGATACGCAGTATTTT. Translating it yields CASSLSWRLANTDTQYF.

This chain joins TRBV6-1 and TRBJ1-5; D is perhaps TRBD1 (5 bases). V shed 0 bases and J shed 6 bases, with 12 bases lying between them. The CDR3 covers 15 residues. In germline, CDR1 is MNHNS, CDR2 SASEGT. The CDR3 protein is CASSEARGRAQPQHF. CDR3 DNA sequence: TGTGCCAGCAGTGAAGCGCGGGGCAGGGCTCAGCCCCAGCATTTT.

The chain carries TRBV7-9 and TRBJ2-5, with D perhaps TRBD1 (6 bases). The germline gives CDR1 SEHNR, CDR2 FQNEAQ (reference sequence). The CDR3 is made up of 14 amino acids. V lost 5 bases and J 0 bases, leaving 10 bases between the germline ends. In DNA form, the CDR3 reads TGTGCCAGCAGCCCTGACAGGTACCAAGAGACCCAGTACTTC. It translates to CASSPDRYQETQYF.

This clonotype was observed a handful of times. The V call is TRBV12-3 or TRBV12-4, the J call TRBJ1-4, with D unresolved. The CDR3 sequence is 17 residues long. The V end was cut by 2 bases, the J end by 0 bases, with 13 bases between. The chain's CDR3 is CASSLRFTEATNEKLFF. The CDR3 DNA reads TGTGCCAGCAGTTTAAGGTTTACGGAGGCAACTAATGAAAAACTGTTTTTT.

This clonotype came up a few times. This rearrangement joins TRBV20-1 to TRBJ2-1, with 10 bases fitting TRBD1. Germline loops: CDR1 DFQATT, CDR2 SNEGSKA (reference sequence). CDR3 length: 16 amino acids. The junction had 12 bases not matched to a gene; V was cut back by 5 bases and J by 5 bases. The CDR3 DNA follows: TGCAGTGCTTACCCACGCGACAGGGGGCGAAACAATGAGCAGTTCTTC. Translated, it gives CSAYPRDRGRNNEQFF.

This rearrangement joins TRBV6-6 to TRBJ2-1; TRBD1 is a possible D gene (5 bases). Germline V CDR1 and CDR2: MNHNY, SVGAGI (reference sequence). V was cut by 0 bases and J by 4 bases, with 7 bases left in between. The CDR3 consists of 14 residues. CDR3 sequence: CASSYSDKYNEQFF. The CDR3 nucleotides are TGTGCCAGCAGTTACTCGGACAAATACAATGAGCAGTTCTTC.

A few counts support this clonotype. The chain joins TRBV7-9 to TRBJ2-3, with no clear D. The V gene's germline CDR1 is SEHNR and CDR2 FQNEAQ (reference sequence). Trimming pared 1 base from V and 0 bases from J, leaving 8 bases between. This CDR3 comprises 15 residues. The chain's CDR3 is CASSLVSLSTDTQYF. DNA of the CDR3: TGTGCCAGCAGCTTAGTTTCTCTTAGCACAGATACGCAGTATTTT.

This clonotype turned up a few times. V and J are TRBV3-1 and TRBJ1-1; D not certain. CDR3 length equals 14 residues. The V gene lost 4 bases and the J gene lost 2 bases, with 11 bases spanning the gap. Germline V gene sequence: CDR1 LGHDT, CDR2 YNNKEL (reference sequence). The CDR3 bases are TGTGCCAGCAGCCCTTCCCCCTTTAACACTGAAGCTTTCTTT. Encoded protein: CASSPSPFNTEAFF.